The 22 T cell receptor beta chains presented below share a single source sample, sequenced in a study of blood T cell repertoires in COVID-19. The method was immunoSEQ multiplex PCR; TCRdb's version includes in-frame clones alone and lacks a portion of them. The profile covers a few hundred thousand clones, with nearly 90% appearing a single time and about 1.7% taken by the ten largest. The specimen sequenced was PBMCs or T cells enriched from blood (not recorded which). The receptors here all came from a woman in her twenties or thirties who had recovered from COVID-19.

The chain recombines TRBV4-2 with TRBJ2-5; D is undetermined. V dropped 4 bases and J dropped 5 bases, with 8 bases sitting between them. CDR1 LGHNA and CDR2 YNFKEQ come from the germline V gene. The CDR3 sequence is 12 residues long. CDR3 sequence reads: CASSPEPETQYF. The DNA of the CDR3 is TGTGCCAGCAGCCCCGAGCCGGAGACCCAGTACTTC.

DNA for the CDR3: TGTGCCAGCAGCCCCAAGCTCTCAAGCCTCCACTTT. Translation gives CASSPKLSSLHF. V is TRBV28 and J is TRBJ1-6; D is unresolved. Germline V gene sequence: CDR1 MDHEN, CDR2 SYDVKM. Trimming took 6 bases from V and 15 from J, leaving 15 bases between them. The CDR3 is 12 residues long.

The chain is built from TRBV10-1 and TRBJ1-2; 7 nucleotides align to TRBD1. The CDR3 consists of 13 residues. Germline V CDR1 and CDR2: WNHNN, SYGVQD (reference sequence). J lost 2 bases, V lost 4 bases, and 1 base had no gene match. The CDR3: CASSGQGNYGYTF. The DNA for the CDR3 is TGCGCCAGCAGTGGACAGGGCAACTATGGCTACACCTTC.

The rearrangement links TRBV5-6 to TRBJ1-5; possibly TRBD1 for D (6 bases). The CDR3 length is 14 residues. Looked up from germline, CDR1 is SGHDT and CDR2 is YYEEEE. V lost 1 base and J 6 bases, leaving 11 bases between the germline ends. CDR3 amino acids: CASSLTGPGQPQHF. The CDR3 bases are TGTGCCAGCAGCTTGACAGGGCCCGGTCAGCCCCAGCATTTT.

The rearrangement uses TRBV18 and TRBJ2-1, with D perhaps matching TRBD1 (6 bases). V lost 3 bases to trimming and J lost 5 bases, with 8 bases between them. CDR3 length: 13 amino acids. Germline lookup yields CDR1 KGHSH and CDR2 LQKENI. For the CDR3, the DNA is TGTGCCAGCTCACCGGACAGAGACAATGAGCAGTTCTTC. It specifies CASSPDRDNEQFF.

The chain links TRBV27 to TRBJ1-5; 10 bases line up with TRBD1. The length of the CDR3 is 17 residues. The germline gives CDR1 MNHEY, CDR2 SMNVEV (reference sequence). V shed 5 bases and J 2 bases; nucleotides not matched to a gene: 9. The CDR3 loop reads CASSILGTGDRNQPQHF. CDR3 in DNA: TGTGCCAGCAGTATCCTCGGGACAGGGGACCGCAATCAGCCCCAGCATTTT.

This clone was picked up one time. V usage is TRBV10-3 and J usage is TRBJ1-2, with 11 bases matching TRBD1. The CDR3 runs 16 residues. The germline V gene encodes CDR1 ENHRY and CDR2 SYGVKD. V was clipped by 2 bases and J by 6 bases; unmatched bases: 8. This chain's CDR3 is CAISEGGQGASDGYTF. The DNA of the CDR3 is TGTGCCATCAGTGAGGGAGGACAGGGGGCGTCAGATGGCTACACCTTC.

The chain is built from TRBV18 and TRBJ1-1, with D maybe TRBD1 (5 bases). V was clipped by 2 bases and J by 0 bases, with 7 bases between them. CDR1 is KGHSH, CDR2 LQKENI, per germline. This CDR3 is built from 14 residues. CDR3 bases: TGTGCCAGCTCACCAGCGGGGGTGAACACTGAAGCTTTCTTT. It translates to CASSPAGVNTEAFF.

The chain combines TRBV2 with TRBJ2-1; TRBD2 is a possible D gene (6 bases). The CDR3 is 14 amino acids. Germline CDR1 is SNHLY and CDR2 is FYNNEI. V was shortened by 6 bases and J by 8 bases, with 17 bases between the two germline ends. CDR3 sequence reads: CASRRDSGGDEQFF. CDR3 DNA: TGTGCCAGCAGGCGGGACTCCGGAGGGGATGAGCAGTTCTTC.

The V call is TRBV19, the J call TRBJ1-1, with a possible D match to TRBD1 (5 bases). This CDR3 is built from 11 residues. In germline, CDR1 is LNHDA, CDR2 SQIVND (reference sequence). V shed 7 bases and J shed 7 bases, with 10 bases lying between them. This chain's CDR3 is CASNTGGEAFF. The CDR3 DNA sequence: TGTGCCAGTAATACCGGGGGTGAAGCTTTCTTT.

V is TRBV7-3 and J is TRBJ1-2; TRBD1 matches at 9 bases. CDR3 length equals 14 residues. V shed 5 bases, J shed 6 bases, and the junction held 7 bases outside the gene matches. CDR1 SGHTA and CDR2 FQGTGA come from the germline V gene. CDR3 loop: CASSPTGQGNGYTF. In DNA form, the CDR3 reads TGTGCCAGCAGCCCTACTGGACAGGGGAATGGCTACACCTTC.

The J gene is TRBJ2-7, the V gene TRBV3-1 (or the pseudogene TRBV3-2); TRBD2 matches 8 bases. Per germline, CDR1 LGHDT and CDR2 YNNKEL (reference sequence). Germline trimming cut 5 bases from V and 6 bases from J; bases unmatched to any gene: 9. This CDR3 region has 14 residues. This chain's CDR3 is CASSTRTSLSEQYF. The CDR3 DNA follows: TGTGCCAGCAGCACCCGGACTAGCCTGAGCGAGCAGTACTTC.

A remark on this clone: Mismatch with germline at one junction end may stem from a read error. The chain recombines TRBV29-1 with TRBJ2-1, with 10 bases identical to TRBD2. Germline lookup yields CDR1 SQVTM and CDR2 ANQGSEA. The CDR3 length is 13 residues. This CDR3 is CSAELAGLGEQFF. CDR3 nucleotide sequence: TGCAGCGCTGAACTAGCGGGGTTGGGTGAGCAGTTCTTC.

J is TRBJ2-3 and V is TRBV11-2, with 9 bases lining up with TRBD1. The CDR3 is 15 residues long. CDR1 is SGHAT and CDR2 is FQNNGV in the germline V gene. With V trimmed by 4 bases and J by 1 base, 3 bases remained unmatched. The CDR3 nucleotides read TGTGCCAGCAGCTCCCGGGACAGGGGCACAGATACGCAGTATTTT. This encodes CASSSRDRGTDTQYF.

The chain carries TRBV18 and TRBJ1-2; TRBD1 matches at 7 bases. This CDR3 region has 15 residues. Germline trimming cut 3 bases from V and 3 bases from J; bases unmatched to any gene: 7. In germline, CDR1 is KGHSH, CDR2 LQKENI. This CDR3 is CASSPTGTADYGYTF. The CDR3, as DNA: TGTGCCAGCTCACCGACCGGGACAGCAGACTATGGCTACACCTTC.

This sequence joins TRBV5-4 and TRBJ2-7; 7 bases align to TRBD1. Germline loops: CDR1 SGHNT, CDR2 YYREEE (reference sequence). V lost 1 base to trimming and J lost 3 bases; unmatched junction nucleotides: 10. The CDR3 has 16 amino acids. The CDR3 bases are TGTGCCAGCAGCTTGAAGGGGACAGCCCTACACTACGAGCAGTACTTC. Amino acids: CASSLKGTALHYEQYF.

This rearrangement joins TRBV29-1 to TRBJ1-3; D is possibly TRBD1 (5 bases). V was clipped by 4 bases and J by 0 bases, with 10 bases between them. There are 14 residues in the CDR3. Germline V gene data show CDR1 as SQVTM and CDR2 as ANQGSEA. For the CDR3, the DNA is TGCAGCGTTGGGGCCGGGGGCTCTGGAAACACCATATATTTT. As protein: CSVGAGGSGNTIYF. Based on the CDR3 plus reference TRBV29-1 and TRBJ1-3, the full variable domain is SAVISQKPSRDICQRGTSLTIQCQVDSQVTMMFWYRQQPGQSLTLIATANQGSEATYESGFVIDKFPISRPNLTFSTLTVSNMSPEDSSIYLCSVGAGGSGNTIYFGEGSWLTVV.

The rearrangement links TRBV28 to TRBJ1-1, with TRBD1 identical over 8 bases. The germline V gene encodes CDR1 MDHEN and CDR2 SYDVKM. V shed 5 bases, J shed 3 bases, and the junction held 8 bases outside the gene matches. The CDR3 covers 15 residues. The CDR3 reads CASSPRQGRDTEAFF. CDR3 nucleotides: TGTGCCAGCAGTCCTCGACAGGGGAGGGACACTGAAGCTTTCTTT.

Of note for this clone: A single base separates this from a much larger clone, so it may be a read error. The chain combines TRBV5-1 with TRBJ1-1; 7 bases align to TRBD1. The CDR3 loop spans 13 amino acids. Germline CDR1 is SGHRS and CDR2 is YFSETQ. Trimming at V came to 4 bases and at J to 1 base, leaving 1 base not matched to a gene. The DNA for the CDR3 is TGCGCCAGCAGCCGGACAGGGAACACTGAAGCTTTCTTT. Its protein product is CASSRTGNTEAFF.

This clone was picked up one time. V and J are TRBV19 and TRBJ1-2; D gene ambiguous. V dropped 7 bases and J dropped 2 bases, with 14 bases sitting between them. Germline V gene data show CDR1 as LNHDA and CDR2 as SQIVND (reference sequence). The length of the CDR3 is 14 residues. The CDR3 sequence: CASNVGGLNYGYTF. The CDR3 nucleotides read TGTGCCAGTAACGTCGGAGGGCTCAACTATGGCTACACCTTC.

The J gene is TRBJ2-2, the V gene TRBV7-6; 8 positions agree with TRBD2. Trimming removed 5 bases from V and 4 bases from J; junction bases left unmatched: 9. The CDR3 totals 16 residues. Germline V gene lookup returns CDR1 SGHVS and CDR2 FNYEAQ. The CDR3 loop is CASSPLGRGVTGELFF. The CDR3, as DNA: TGTGCCAGCAGCCCGCTGGGGCGGGGGGTCACCGGGGAGCTGTTTTTT.

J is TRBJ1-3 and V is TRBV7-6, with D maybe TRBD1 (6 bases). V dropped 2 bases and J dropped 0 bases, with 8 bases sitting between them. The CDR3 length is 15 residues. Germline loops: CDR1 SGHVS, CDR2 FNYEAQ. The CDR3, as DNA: TGTGCCAGCAGCTTAAGGGGGAGCTCTGGAAACACCATATATTTT. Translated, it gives CASSLRGSSGNTIYF.